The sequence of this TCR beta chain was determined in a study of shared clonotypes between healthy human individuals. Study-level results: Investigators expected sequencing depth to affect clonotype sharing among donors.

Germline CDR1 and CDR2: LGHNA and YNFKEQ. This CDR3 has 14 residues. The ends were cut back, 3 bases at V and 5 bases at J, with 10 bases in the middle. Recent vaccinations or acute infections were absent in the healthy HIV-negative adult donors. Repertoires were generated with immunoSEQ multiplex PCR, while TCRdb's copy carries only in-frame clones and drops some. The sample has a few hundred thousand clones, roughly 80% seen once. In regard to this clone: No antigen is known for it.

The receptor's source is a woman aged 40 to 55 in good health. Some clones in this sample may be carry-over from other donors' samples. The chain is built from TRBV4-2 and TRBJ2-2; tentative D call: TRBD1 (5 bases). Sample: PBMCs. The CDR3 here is CASSHGAATGELFF. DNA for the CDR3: TGTGCCAGCAGCCATGGGGCCGCTACCGGGGAGCTGTTTTTT.